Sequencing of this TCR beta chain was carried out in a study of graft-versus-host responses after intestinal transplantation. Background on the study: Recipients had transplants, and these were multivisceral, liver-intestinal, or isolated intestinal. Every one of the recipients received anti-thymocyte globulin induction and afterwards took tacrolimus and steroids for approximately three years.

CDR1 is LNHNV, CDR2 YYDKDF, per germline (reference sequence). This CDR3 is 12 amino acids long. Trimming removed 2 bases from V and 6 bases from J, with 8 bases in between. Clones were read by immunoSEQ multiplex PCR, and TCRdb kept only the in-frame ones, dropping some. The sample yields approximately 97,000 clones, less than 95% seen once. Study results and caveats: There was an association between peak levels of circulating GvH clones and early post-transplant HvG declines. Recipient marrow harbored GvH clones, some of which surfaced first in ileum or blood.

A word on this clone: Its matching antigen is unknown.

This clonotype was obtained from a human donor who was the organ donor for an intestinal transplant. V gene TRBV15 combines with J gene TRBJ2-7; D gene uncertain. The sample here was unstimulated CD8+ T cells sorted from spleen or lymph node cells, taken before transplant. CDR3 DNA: TGTGCCACCAGCAGAATTTTCGGCGAGCAGTACTTC. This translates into CATSRIFGEQYF.